This TCR beta chain is from a study of blood T cell repertoires in COVID-19. The method was immunoSEQ multiplex PCR; TCRdb's version includes in-frame clones alone and lacks a portion of them. The data show 250,000 to 350,000 clones, with roughly 84% seen just once and more than 1.1% held by the top ten. Germline V gene sequence: CDR1 MDHEN, CDR2 SYDVKM. This CDR3 contains 16 residues. V lost 2 bases to trimming and J lost 4 bases, with 17 bases between them. The chain employs TRBV28 and TRBJ1-1; possible D gene TRBD1, 5 bases. Sequenced: peripheral blood. This clonotype was obtained from a human donor with COVID-19, enrolled during active disease. The donor label of this sample is uncertain. CDR3 sequence (DNA): TGTGCCAGCAGTTTACCCTTGGGGGGAGGGATCACTGAAGCTTTCTTT. It is translated as CASSLPLGGGITEAFF.